Each of the 29 T cell receptor beta chains below was sequenced from the same sample in a study of blood T cell repertoires in COVID-19. Data came from immunoSEQ multiplex PCR; TCRdb stores just in-frame clones and leaves some out. The sample has about 240,000 clones; about 85% are singletons. The sample was peripheral blood. The receptors originated from a man aged 55-75 years who had recovered from COVID-19.

The chain combines TRBV15 with TRBJ1-2; D perhaps matches TRBD1 (6 bases). The CDR3 runs to 16 residues. With 0 bases removed from V and 8 bases from J, the gap between germline ends came to 19 bases. Looked up from germline, CDR1 is LNHNV and CDR2 is YYDKDF (reference sequence). The CDR3 here is CATSRDSNLQGLGYTF. CDR3 sequence (DNA): TGTGCCACCAGCAGAGACTCAAATCTACAGGGCTTGGGCTACACCTTC.

This sequence joins TRBV28 and TRBJ1-2; D is unclear. The CDR3 runs 12 residues. Per the germline V gene, CDR1 is MDHEN and CDR2 is SYDVKM. The V end lost 2 bases, the J end lost 5 bases, and 6 bases lay between the germline ends. CDR3 coding DNA: TGTGCCAGCAGTTTACAGATTTATGGCTACACCTTC. Translating it yields CASSLQIYGYTF.

This chain joins TRBV18 and TRBJ2-5; 11 nucleotides agree with TRBD2. The germline V gene has CDR1 KGHSH and CDR2 LQKENI. The trim removed 4 bases at V and 5 bases at J, leaving 3 bases unmatched. The CDR3 totals 14 residues. The CDR3 loop reads CASSLGLAGETQYF. CDR3 bases: TGTGCCAGCTCACTCGGACTAGCGGGTGAGACCCAGTACTTC.

CDR3 amino acids: CASQTGPLSTDTQYF. CDR3 coding DNA: TGTGCCAGTCAGACAGGCCCCTTAAGCACAGATACGCAGTATTTT. V is TRBV6-6 and J is TRBJ2-3, with a tentative D call TRBD1 (6 bases). Germline V gives CDR1 MNHNY, CDR2 SVGAGI (reference sequence). CDR3 length: 15 residues. Trimming shortened V by 9 bases and J by 0 bases, and 16 bases separated the two germline ends.

V and J are TRBV5-1 and TRBJ2-1, with TRBD2 identical over 13 bases. Trimming cost V 4 bases and J 8 bases; bases outside gene matches: 6. The CDR3 length is 15 residues. Germline assignment: CDR1 SGHRS and CDR2 YFSETQ. CDR3 sequence reads: CASSLGTSGAHEQFF. The CDR3 coding sequence is TGCGCCAGCAGCCTGGGGACTAGCGGGGCTCATGAGCAGTTCTTC.

The V call is TRBV5-1, the J call TRBJ2-5; 11 positions agree with TRBD2. V dropped 6 bases and J dropped 5; count of bases not matched to a gene: 9. The CDR3 length is 15 residues. Per germline, CDR1 SGHRS and CDR2 YFSETQ. The CDR3 protein is CASTSGGSPGETQYF. The DNA of the CDR3 is TGCGCCAGCACTAGCGGGGGGTCCCCTGGGGAGACCCAGTACTTC.

The V call is TRBV5-1, the J call TRBJ2-2; 8 positions match TRBD1. Germline V lookup: CDR1 SGHRS, CDR2 YFSETQ. Germline trimming cut 4 bases from V and 7 bases from J; bases unmatched to any gene: 6. There are 14 residues in the CDR3. The CDR3 protein is CASSQRTGIGELFF. For the CDR3, the DNA is TGCGCCAGCAGCCAACGGACAGGGATCGGGGAGCTGTTTTTT.

The chain couples TRBV6-5 to TRBJ1-4, with D perhaps TRBD1 (6 bases). Trimming removed 6 bases at V and 8 bases at J, with 13 bases between. This CDR3 contains 13 residues. Germline V CDR1 and CDR2: MNHEY, SVGAGI. For the CDR3, the DNA is TGTGCCAGCAGCAGGGGTTTGGGCGAAAAACTGTTTTTT. Its translation: CASSRGLGEKLFF.

The chain combines TRBV9 with TRBJ2-3; 8 positions agree with TRBD2. V was clipped by 0 bases and J by 3 bases; unmatched bases: 6. Germline CDR1 and CDR2: SGDLS and YYNGEE. The CDR3 totals 16 residues. The CDR3 is CASSVVGRGETDTQYF. In DNA form, the CDR3 reads TGTGCCAGCAGCGTAGTAGGGCGGGGGGAAACAGATACGCAGTATTTT.

This rearrangement joins TRBV28 to TRBJ2-1; TRBD2 matches at 7 bases. Germline V lookup: CDR1 MDHEN, CDR2 SYDVKM. The CDR3 consists of 14 residues. Losses at the gene ends were 3 bases for V and 2 bases for J; bases not matched to a gene: 1. CDR3 region: CASSFTSAYNEQFF. CDR3 sequence (DNA): TGTGCCAGCAGTTTCACTAGCGCCTACAATGAGCAGTTCTTC.

V is TRBV14 and J is TRBJ1-3; D unclear. V shed 3 bases and J shed 4 bases, with 10 bases lying between them. CDR1 is SGHDN and CDR2 is FVKESK in the germline V gene. The CDR3 runs to 14 residues. The CDR3 sequence is CASSQVVFGNTIYF. Written as DNA, the CDR3 is TGTGCCAGCAGCCAGGTAGTTTTCGGAAACACCATATATTTT.

The chain employs TRBV5-1 and TRBJ1-5; TRBD1 matches at 9 bases. Looked up from germline, CDR1 is SGHRS and CDR2 is YFSETQ. This CDR3 contains 18 residues. The J segment lost 0 bases and the V segment lost 4 bases, leaving 11 bases of the junction unmatched. CDR3 loop: CASSPGTGLGNSNQPQHF. CDR3 sequence (DNA): TGCGCCAGCAGCCCAGGGACAGGGTTGGGGAATAGCAATCAGCCCCAGCATTTT.

This rearrangement joins TRBV10-3 to TRBJ1-1; tentatively, D is TRBD1 (5 bases). V gave up 9 bases and J gave up 1 base, with 18 bases separating them. The germline V gene has CDR1 ENHRY and CDR2 SYGVKD. The CDR3 loop spans 15 amino acids. The CDR3 nucleotides are TGTGCCATTCAACGAAACGGGGGAAAGAACACTGAAGCTTTCTTT. Its protein is CAIQRNGGKNTEAFF.

The V gene is TRBV28, the J gene TRBJ2-3, with a weak D call TRBD2 (6 bases). The length of the CDR3 is 15 residues. CDR1 is MDHEN and CDR2 is SYDVKM in the germline V gene. Trimming stripped 3 bases from V and 3 bases from J, with 13 bases between. The CDR3 region has the DNA TGTGCCAGCAGTTTTGAGGGCCTAGCGACAGATACGCAGTATTTT. It codes for CASSFEGLATDTQYF.

This chain connects TRBV24-1 to TRBJ2-2; 8 bases map to TRBD1. This CDR3 has 13 residues. The V gene end was trimmed by 7 bases and the J gene end by 5 bases; junction bases not matched to a gene: 2. Germline V gene lookup returns CDR1 KGHDR and CDR2 SFDVKD. The CDR3 is CATRDRETGELFF. DNA of the CDR3: TGTGCCACCAGGGACAGGGAGACCGGGGAGCTGTTTTTT.

This sequence joins TRBV1 and TRBJ2-7; TRBD2, the table's D call, lacks a check against the DNA. TRBV1 is a known pseudogene. There are 17 residues in the CDR3. In DNA form, the CDR3 reads TGCACCAGCAGCCAAGACGGGGCGGGGGTCTCCTCCTACGAGCAGTACGTC. It is translated as CTSSQDGAGVSSYEQYV.

J is TRBJ2-7 and V is TRBV5-8; D is unresolved. The CDR3 extends over 10 amino acids. CDR1 and CDR2 (germline): SGHTS, YDEGEE. With 4 bases removed from V and 4 bases from J, the gap between germline ends came to 3 bases. This chain's CDR3 is CASSRYEQYF. For the CDR3, the DNA is TGTGCCAGCAGCCGGTACGAGCAGTACTTC.

Details on this clone: The same CDR3 is also encoded by other DNA sequences in this sample. CDR3 protein: CASRRGGETEAFF. In DNA form, the CDR3 reads TGTGCCAGCCGGAGGGGGGGGGAGACTGAAGCTTTCTTT. The rearrangement uses TRBV6-5 and TRBJ1-1, with a weak D call TRBD1 (6 bases). Trimming took off 8 bases at V and 5 bases at J, with 15 bases between the two ends. The germline V gene has CDR1 MNHEY and CDR2 SVGAGI. The CDR3 is made up of 13 amino acids.

This chain links TRBV2 with TRBJ2-7; tentatively, D is TRBD2 (7 bases). Germline values: CDR1 SNHLY, CDR2 FYNNEI. Trimming removed 8 bases at V and 3 bases at J, with 11 bases between. This CDR3 is built from 12 residues. The CDR3 nucleotides are TGTGCCAGCGGGGGAGGGGGCTACGAGCAGTACTTC. It codes for CASGGGGYEQYF. Variable domain in full (rest from reference TRBV2 and TRBJ2-7): EPEVTQTPSHQVTQMGQEVILRCVPISNHLYFYWYRQILGQKVEFLVSFYNNEISEKSEIFDDQFSVERPDGSNFTLKIRSTKLEDSAMYFCASGGGGYEQYFGPGTRLTVT.

The V call is TRBV5-1, the J call TRBJ2-3; perhaps TRBD1 as D (5 bases). Trimming took off 0 bases at V and 8 bases at J, with 10 bases between the two ends. Germline lookup yields CDR1 SGHRS and CDR2 YFSETQ. The CDR3 contains 13 residues. The CDR3 spells CASSLGPGITQYF. For the CDR3, the DNA is TGCGCCAGCAGCTTGGGTCCAGGGATTACGCAGTATTTT.

This clone was recorded only once. This rearrangement joins TRBV7-6 to TRBJ1-4; 7 positions match TRBD1. Germline values: CDR1 SGHVS, CDR2 FNYEAQ. The CDR3 length is 15 residues. V was clipped by 5 bases and J by 5 bases; unmatched bases: 8. The DNA for the CDR3 is TGTGCCAGCAGCCTCAGACAGGGACTGAATGAAAAACTGTTTTTT. Its translation is CASSLRQGLNEKLFF. The whole variable domain, filled in from reference TRBV7-6 and TRBJ1-4, reads GAGVSQSPRYKVTKRGQDVALRCDPISGHVSLYWYRQALGQGPEFLTYFNYEAQQDKSGLPNDRFSAERPEGSISTLTIQRTEQRDSAMYRCASSLRQGLNEKLFFGSGTQLSVL.

The chain couples TRBV5-6 to TRBJ2-3; 9 bases match TRBD1. Germline V CDR1 and CDR2: SGHDT, YYEEEE. With V trimmed by 1 base and J by 5 bases, 8 bases remained unmatched. CDR3 length: 16 amino acids. The CDR3 DNA reads as TGTGCCAGCAGCTTGCTGGGACAGGGATCTCAAGATACGCAGTATTTT. It codes for CASSLLGQGSQDTQYF.

The chain recombines TRBV28 with TRBJ1-1, with D tentatively TRBD1 (5 bases). The germline gives CDR1 MDHEN, CDR2 SYDVKM. V lost 5 bases and J lost 4, with 11 bases in between. This CDR3 is built from 13 residues. Here the CDR3 reads CASSRDLGTEAFF. CDR3 DNA sequence: TGTGCCAGCAGTCGGGACTTAGGCACTGAAGCTTTCTTT.

The V call is TRBV19, the J call TRBJ1-1; a possible D gene is TRBD1 (5 bases). CDR1 and CDR2 (germline): LNHDA, SQIVND (reference sequence). The CDR3 is 13 residues long. CDR3 sequence (DNA): TGTGCGGTAACTCCAGGGAAGCACACTGAAGCTTTCTTT. Encoded protein: CAVTPGKHTEAFF. The complete variable domain, with remaining parts taken from reference TRBV19 and TRBJ1-1, reads DGGITQSPKYLFRKEGQNVTLSCEQNLNHDAMYWYRQDPGQGLRLIYYSQIVNDFQKGDIAEGYSVSREKKESFPLTVTSAQKNPTAFYLCAVTPGKHTEAFFGQGTRLTVV.

The chain links TRBV5-1 to TRBJ1-1; D possibly corresponds to TRBD1 (6 bases). The V end was cut by 1 base, the J end by 4 bases, with 8 bases between. The germline V gene encodes CDR1 SGHRS and CDR2 YFSETQ. This CDR3 is 13 amino acids long. The CDR3 nucleotides are TGCGCCAGCAGCTTGAGCAGGGGCACTGAAGCTTTCTTT. Translated, it gives CASSLSRGTEAFF.

The chain is built from TRBV6-5 and TRBJ2-3; weak D call: TRBD2 (5 bases). V gave up 6 bases and J gave up 1 base, with 8 bases separating them. This CDR3 is 13 amino acids long. Germline V lookup: CDR1 MNHEY, CDR2 SVGAGI. CDR3 DNA: TGTGCCAGCAGGGACTCTGGCACAGATACGCAGTATTTT. This sequence encodes CASRDSGTDTQYF.

The gene calls are TRBV4-1 and TRBJ1-5; possible D gene TRBD1, 6 bases. V lost 3 bases and J lost 3, with 12 bases in between. This CDR3 is 15 amino acids long. CDR1 MGHRA and CDR2 YSYEKL come from the germline V gene. CDR3 residues: CASSHQGQSNQPQHF. Here the CDR3 DNA reads TGCGCCAGCAGCCACCAAGGACAGTCCAATCAGCCCCAGCATTTT.

Notes on this clone: A much larger clone lies a single base off, so this may be a read error. The V call is TRBV7-9, the J call TRBJ2-1, with TRBD1 matching 11 bases. V was pared by 6 bases and J by 3 bases, with 4 bases of the junction left unmatched. CDR1 SEHNR and CDR2 FQNEAQ come from the germline V gene (reference sequence). The CDR3 runs 15 residues. CDR3: CASSRDRGGYNEQFF. Written as DNA, the CDR3 is TGTGCCAGCAGTCGGGACAGGGGGGGCTACAATGAGCAGTTCTTC. Based on the CDR3 plus reference TRBV7-9 and TRBJ2-1, the full variable domain is DTGVSQNPRHKITKRGQNVTFRCDPISEHNRLYWYRQTLGQGPEFLTYFQNEAQLEKSRLLSDRFSAERPKGSFSTLEIQRTEQGDSAMYLCASSRDRGGYNEQFFGPGTRLTVL.

The V and J genes are TRBV9 and TRBJ1-1; 8 nucleotides line up with TRBD1. In germline, CDR1 is SGDLS, CDR2 YYNGEE. This CDR3 has 15 amino acids. With V trimmed by 4 bases and J by 4 bases, 9 bases remained unmatched. The DNA for the CDR3 is TGTGCCAGCAGCCCCCGGGACAGGTTGTTCACTGAAGCTTTCTTT. This sequence encodes CASSPRDRLFTEAFF.